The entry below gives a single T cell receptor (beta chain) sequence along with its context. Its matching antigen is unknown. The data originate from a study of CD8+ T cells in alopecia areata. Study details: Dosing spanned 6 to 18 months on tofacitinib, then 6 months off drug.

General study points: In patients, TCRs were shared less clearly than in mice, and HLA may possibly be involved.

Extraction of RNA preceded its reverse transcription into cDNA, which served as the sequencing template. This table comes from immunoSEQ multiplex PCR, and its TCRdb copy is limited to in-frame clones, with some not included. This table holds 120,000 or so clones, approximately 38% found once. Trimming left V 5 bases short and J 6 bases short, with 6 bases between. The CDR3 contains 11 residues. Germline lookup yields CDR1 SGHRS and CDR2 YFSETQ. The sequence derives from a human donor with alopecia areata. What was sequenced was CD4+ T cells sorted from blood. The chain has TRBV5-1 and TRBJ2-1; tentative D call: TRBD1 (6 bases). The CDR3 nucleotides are TGCGCCAGCAGAGGGGGCAATGAGCAGTTCTTC. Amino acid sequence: CASRGGNEQFF.